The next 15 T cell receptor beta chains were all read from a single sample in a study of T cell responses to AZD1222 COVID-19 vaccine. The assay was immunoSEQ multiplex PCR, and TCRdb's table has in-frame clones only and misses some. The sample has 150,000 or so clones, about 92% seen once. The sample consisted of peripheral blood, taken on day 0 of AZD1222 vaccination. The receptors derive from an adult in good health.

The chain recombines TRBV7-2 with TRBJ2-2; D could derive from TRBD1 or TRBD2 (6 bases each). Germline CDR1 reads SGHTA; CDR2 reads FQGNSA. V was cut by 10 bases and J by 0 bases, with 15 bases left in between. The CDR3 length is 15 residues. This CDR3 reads CAIGGARANTGELFF. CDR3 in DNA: TGTGCCATCGGGGGCGCTCGGGCGAACACCGGGGAGCTGTTTTTT.

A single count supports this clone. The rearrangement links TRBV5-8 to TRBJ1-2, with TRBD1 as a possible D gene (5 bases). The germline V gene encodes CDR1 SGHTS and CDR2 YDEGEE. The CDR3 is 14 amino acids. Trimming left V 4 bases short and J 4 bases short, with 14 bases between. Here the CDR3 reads CASSHRDPSYGYTF. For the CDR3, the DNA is TGTGCCAGCAGCCACCGGGACCCGAGCTATGGCTACACCTTC. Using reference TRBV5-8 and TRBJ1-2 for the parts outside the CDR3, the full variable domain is EAGVTQSPTHLIKTRGQQATLRCSPISGHTSVYWYQQALGLGLQFLLWYDEGEERNRGNFPPRFSGRQFPNYSSELNVNALELEDSALYLCASSHRDPSYGYTFGSGTRLTVV.

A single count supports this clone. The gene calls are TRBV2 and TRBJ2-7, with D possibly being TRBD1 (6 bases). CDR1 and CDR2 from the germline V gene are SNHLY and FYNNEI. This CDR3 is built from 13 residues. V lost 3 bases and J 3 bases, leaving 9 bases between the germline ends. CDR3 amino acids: CASSDSDSYEQYF. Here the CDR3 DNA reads TGTGCCAGCAGTGATTCGGACAGCTACGAGCAGTACTTC.

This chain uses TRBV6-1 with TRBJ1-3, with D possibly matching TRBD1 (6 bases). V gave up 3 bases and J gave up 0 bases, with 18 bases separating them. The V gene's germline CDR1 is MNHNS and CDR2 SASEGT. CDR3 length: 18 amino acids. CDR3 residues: CASSEGALGGHSGNTIYF. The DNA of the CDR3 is TGTGCCAGCAGTGAGGGGGCCCTGGGGGGACACTCTGGAAACACCATATATTTT.

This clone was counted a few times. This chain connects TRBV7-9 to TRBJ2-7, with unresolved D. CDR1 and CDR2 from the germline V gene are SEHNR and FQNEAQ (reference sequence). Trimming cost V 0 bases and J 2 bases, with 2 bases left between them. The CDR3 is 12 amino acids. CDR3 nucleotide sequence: TGTGCCAGCAGCTTAGCGACCTACGAGCAGTACTTC. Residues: CASSLATYEQYF.

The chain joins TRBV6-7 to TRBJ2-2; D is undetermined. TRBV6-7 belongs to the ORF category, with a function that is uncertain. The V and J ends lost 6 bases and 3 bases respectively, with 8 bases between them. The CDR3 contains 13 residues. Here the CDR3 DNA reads TGTGCCAGCAGCCCGACCTACACCGGGGAGCTGTTTTTT. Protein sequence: CASSPTYTGELFF.

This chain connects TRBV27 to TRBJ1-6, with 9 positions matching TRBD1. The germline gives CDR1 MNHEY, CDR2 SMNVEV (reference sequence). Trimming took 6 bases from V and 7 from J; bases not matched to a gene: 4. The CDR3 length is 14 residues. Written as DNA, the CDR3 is TGTGCCAGCAGACCGGGACAGGGCAATTCACCCCTCCACTTT. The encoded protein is CASRPGQGNSPLHF.

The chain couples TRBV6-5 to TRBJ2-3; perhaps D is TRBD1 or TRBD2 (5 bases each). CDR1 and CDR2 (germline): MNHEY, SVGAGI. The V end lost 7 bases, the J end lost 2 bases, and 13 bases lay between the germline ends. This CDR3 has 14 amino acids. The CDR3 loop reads CASKPGPSTDTQYF. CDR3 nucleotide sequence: TGTGCCAGCAAGCCGGGACCTTCCACAGATACGCAGTATTTT.

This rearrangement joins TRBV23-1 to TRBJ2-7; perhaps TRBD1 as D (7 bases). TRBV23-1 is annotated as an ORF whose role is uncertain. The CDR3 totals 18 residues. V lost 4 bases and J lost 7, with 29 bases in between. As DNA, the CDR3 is TGCGCCAGCAGTCGCTGCAACTGGCGATCGACAGGGAGGTGTGAGCAGTACTTC. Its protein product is CASSRCNWRSTGRCEQYF.

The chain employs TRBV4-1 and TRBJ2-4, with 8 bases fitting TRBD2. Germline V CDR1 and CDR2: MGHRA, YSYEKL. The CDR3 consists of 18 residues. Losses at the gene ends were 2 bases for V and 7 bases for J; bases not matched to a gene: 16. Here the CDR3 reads CASSQQKGPAGGWNIQYF. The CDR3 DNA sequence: TGCGCCAGCAGCCAACAAAAGGGACCCGCGGGGGGCTGGAACATTCAGTACTTC.

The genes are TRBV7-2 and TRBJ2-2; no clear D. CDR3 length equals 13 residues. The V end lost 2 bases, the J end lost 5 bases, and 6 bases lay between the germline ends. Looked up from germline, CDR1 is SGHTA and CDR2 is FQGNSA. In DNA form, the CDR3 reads TGTGCCAGCAGCTTAAAGGAGACCGGGGAGCTGTTTTTT. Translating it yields CASSLKETGELFF.

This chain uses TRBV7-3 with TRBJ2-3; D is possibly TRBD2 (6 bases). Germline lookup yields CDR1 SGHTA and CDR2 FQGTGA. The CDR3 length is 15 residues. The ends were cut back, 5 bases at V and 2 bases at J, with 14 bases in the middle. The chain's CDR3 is CASSRGLTYTDTQYF. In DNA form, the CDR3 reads TGTGCCAGCAGCCGAGGACTAACCTACACAGATACGCAGTATTTT.

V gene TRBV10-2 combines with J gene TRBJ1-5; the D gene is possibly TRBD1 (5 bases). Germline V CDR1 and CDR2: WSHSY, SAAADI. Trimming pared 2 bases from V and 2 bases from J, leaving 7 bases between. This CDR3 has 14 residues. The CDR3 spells CASSEGGGNQPQHF. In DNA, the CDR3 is TGCGCCAGCAGTGAGGGAGGGGGCAATCAGCCCCAGCATTTT.

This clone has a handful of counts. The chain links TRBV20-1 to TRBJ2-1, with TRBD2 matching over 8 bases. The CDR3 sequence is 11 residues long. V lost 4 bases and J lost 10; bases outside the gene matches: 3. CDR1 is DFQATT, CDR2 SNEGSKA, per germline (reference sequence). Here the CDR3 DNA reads TGCAGTGCTACACGGGAGGGGGAGCAGTTCTTC. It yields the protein CSATREGEQFF.

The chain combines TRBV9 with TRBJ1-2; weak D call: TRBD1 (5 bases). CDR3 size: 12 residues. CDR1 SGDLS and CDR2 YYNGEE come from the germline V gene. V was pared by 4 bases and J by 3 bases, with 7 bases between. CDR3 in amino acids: CASSIQDYGYTF. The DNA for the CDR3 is TGTGCCAGCAGCATACAGGACTATGGCTACACCTTC.